The sequence of this TCR beta chain was determined in a study of T cell responses to AZD1222 COVID-19 vaccine. Study details: Both about-4-week and about-12-week second-dose recipients were combined.

Germline V gene data show CDR1 as MGHDK and CDR2 as SYGVNS. V shed 5 bases and J 6 bases; nucleotides not matched to a gene: 7. There are 15 residues in the CDR3. The data were produced by immunoSEQ multiplex PCR, yet TCRdb's version contains in-frame clones alone and is incomplete. The sample comprises more than 85,000 clones, more than 70% of which are singletons, and approximately 17% rests with the top ten. This clone was recorded once. This TCR came from an adult in good health. Sequenced material: peripheral blood, taken on day 0 of AZD1222 vaccination. V and J are TRBV25-1 and TRBJ2-2, with 9 bases aligning to TRBD1. CDR3: CASSPPRQGAGELFF. The CDR3 DNA reads as TGTGCCAGCAGTCCTCCCCGACAGGGGGCCGGGGAGCTGTTTTTT.